These T cell receptor beta chains were read from a single sample in a study of T cells after yellow fever vaccination. TCRdb reprocessed the 5' RACE reads with MiXCR, giving one entry per CDR3 protein. The top ten hold over 15% of the sample, which has roughly 400,000 distinct CDR3 sequences, about 19% seen once. The specimen comprised PBMCs, sampled before the yellow fever booster vaccination. All receptors come from a man aged 18 to 29 who received the YFV17D yellow fever vaccine. The CDR3 runs from the conserved cysteine through the conserved F or W.

v_gene: TRBV29-1
j_gene: TRBJ1-5
CDR3aa: CSARTVPDQPQHF

v_gene: TRBV10-3
j_gene: TRBJ1-1
CDR3aa: CAISGGQEAFF

v_gene: TRBV20-1
j_gene: TRBJ2-1
CDR3aa: CSAMGQGAYNEQFF

v_gene: TRBV27
j_gene: TRBJ2-7
CDR3aa: CASALRISYEQYF

v_gene: TRBV5-1
j_gene: TRBJ2-1
CDR3aa: CASSFTAGTPYNEQFF

v_gene: TRBV28
j_gene: TRBJ2-3
CDR3aa: CASSPPMGPTDTQYF

v_gene: TRBV4-3
j_gene: TRBJ2-7
CDR3aa: CASSQEVRALTYEQYF

v_gene: TRBV12-3/TRBV12-4
j_gene: TRBJ2-1
CDR3aa: CASSRNRGGGNEQFF

v_gene: TRBV20-1
j_gene: TRBJ1-5
CDR3aa: CSASATPNQPQHF

v_gene: TRBV20-1
j_gene: TRBJ1-2
CDR3aa: CSAYPPGQNYGYTF

v_gene: TRBV5-1
j_gene: TRBJ1-5
CDR3aa: CASSFLDSSHQPQHF

v_gene: TRBV29-1
j_gene: TRBJ1-2
CDR3aa: CSVEGDTNYGYTF

v_gene: TRBV4-2
j_gene: TRBJ2-5
CDR3aa: CASSQEGGQEGETQYF

v_gene: TRBV24-1
j_gene: TRBJ2-1
CDR3aa: CATSDPGSGVAEQFF

v_gene: TRBV4-3
j_gene: TRBJ2-7
CDR3aa: CASSRRLGQGYLSYEQYF

v_gene: TRBV5-1
j_gene: TRBJ2-2
CDR3aa: CASSLLAVNTGELFF

v_gene: TRBV6-6
j_gene: TRBJ2-3
CDR3aa: CASSAVGDTQYF

v_gene: TRBV6-2/TRBV6-3
j_gene: TRBJ1-4
CDR3aa: CASSYAGTNEKLFF

v_gene: TRBV4-1
j_gene: TRBJ1-1
CDR3aa: CASSPEGMNTEAFF

v_gene: TRBV27
j_gene: TRBJ2-7
CDR3aa: CASSFGRTYEQYF

v_gene: TRBV7-9
j_gene: TRBJ2-1
CDR3aa: CAGADQSQGDNEQFF

v_gene: TRBV15
j_gene: TRBJ2-3
CDR3aa: CATSRDRIGDTQYF

v_gene: TRBV6-5
j_gene: TRBJ2-7
CDR3aa: CASRSGPRTEQYF

v_gene: TRBV6-1
j_gene: TRBJ1-3
CDR3aa: CASIRDFAAGNTIYF

v_gene: TRBV5-1
j_gene: TRBJ2-1
CDR3aa: CASSPWAFNEQFF

v_gene: TRBV4-3
j_gene: TRBJ2-1
CDR3aa: CASSQDPLINEQFF